The rows below give T cell receptor beta chains drawn from one sample of a study of blood T cell repertoires in COVID-19. Method: immunoSEQ multiplex PCR; TCRdb's copy keeps in-frame clones and lacks some. The table has about 260,000 clones, roughly 86% seen once. What was sequenced was peripheral blood. Receptors originate from an older woman with COVID-19, enrolled during active disease. The CDR3 runs from the conserved cysteine through the conserved F or W. Fields, in order: D gene, clone size, J gene, V gene, CDR3 protein, CDR3 DNA. D genes are given only for firm matches. Size is stated for part of the rows, as once, few or many counts, or as a class when the clone is expanded.

d_call: TRBD1
clone_size: -
j_call: TRBJ1-6
v_call: TRBV4-3
cdr3_aa: CASSRTGRSPLHF
cdr3_nt: TGCGCCAGCAGCCGGACAGGGCGATCACCCCTCCACTTT

d_call: -
clone_size: -
j_call: TRBJ1-1
v_call: TRBV19
cdr3_aa: CASSIDMTGNTEAFF
cdr3_nt: TGTGCCAGTAGTATAGACATGACAGGGAACACTGAAGCTTTCTTT

d_call: TRBD2
clone_size: -
j_call: TRBJ2-1
v_call: TRBV19
cdr3_aa: CASGRYSYNEQFF
cdr3_nt: TGTGCCAGCGGGAGGTACTCCTACAATGAGCAGTTCTTC

d_call: -
clone_size: -
j_call: TRBJ1-2
v_call: TRBV28
cdr3_aa: CASSWGDEDYGYTF
cdr3_nt: TGTGCCAGCAGTTGGGGGGACGAGGACTATGGCTACACCTTC

d_call: -
clone_size: -
j_call: TRBJ2-2
v_call: TRBV10-1
cdr3_aa: CASSEGAQLNTGELFF
cdr3_nt: TGCGCCAGCAGTGAGGGAGCCCAATTGAACACCGGGGAGCTGTTTTTT

d_call: TRBD1
clone_size: -
j_call: TRBJ1-2
v_call: TRBV18
cdr3_aa: CASSPGDRGRQRGYTF
cdr3_nt: TGTGCCAGCTCACCAGGAGACAGGGGTCGCCAGCGGGGCTACACCTTC

d_call: -
clone_size: once
j_call: TRBJ2-7
v_call: TRBV19
cdr3_aa: CASSIQGRDYEQYF
cdr3_nt: TGTGCCAGTAGTATCCAGGGGAGGGACTACGAGCAGTACTTC

d_call: -
clone_size: -
j_call: TRBJ1-5
v_call: TRBV3-1/TRBV3-2
cdr3_aa: CASSQGSRVVQPQHF
cdr3_nt: TGTGCCAGCAGCCAAGGTTCCAGGGTAGTTCAGCCCCAGCATTTT

d_call: TRBD2
clone_size: once
j_call: TRBJ2-3
v_call: TRBV28
cdr3_aa: CASSSLAGGADTQYF
cdr3_nt: TGTGCCAGCAGTTCGCTAGCGGGAGGTGCAGATACGCAGTATTTT

d_call: -
clone_size: -
j_call: TRBJ2-2
v_call: TRBV28
cdr3_aa: CAGRRAPGELFF
cdr3_nt: TGTGCCGGACGCAGGGCCCCCGGGGAGCTGTTTTTT

d_call: -
clone_size: few
j_call: TRBJ1-6
v_call: TRBV2
cdr3_aa: CASSEWRGNSPLHF
cdr3_nt: TGTGCCAGCAGTGAATGGAGGGGTAATTCACCCCTCCACTTT

d_call: -
clone_size: -
j_call: TRBJ1-6
v_call: TRBV9
cdr3_aa: CASSLDSSYNSPLHF
cdr3_nt: TGTGCCAGCAGCCTCGACAGCTCCTATAATTCACCCCTCCACTTT

d_call: TRBD2
clone_size: -
j_call: TRBJ2-2
v_call: TRBV5-1
cdr3_aa: CASSLAGGGTGELFF
cdr3_nt: TGCGCCAGCAGCTTGGCCGGGGGGGGGACCGGGGAGCTGTTTTTT

d_call: TRBD1
clone_size: -
j_call: TRBJ2-5
v_call: TRBV5-1
cdr3_aa: CASSRGDSQETQYF
cdr3_nt: TGCGCCAGCAGCAGAGGGGACAGCCAAGAGACCCAGTACTTC

d_call: -
clone_size: -
j_call: TRBJ1-1
v_call: TRBV3-1/TRBV3-2
cdr3_aa: CASSQGRSLIRGAFF
cdr3_nt: TGTGCCAGCAGCCAAGGACGGAGCTTAATTCGCGGGGCTTTCTTT

d_call: -
clone_size: -
j_call: TRBJ2-1
v_call: TRBV5-1
cdr3_aa: CASSQGSAPYNEQFF
cdr3_nt: TGCGCCAGCAGCCAGGGCAGCGCACCCTACAATGAGCAGTTCTTC

d_call: TRBD2
clone_size: -
j_call: TRBJ2-3
v_call: TRBV5-1
cdr3_aa: CASSLEVSGRGDTQYF
cdr3_nt: TGCGCCAGCAGCTTGGAGGTAAGCGGGAGAGGAGATACGCAGTATTTT

d_call: TRBD1
clone_size: -
j_call: TRBJ1-6
v_call: TRBV6-5
cdr3_aa: CASSLGQENSPLHF
cdr3_nt: TGTGCCAGCAGCCTCGGACAGGAGAATTCACCCCTCCACTTT

d_call: TRBD1
clone_size: -
j_call: TRBJ1-1
v_call: TRBV11-3
cdr3_aa: CASSLTGDTEAFF
cdr3_nt: TGTGCCAGCAGCTTAACAGGGGACACTGAAGCTTTCTTT

d_call: TRBD2
clone_size: -
j_call: TRBJ2-5
v_call: TRBV5-4
cdr3_aa: CASREPGLAGGRGETQYF
cdr3_nt: TGTGCCAGCAGAGAACCGGGACTAGCGGGAGGACGGGGAGAGACCCAGTACTTC

d_call: -
clone_size: -
j_call: TRBJ1-5
v_call: TRBV28
cdr3_aa: CASSLGGVWGNQPQHF
cdr3_nt: TGTGCCAGCAGTTTAGGGGGGGTTTGGGGCAATCAGCCCCAGCATTTT

d_call: TRBD1
clone_size: -
j_call: TRBJ2-5
v_call: TRBV24-1
cdr3_aa: CATSDRRPTGQGKETQYF
cdr3_nt: TGTGCCACCAGTGATCGCCGCCCGACAGGGCAAGGAAAGGAGACCCAGTACTTC

d_call: TRBD2
clone_size: -
j_call: TRBJ2-1
v_call: TRBV27
cdr3_aa: CASSSRTSGASYNEQFF
cdr3_nt: TGTGCCAGCAGTAGTAGGACTAGCGGGGCATCCTACAATGAGCAGTTCTTC

d_call: -
clone_size: -
j_call: TRBJ2-7
v_call: TRBV6-2/TRBV6-3
cdr3_aa: CASSPTGEQYF
cdr3_nt: TGTGCCAGCAGCCCCACGGGGGAGCAGTACTTC

d_call: -
clone_size: -
j_call: TRBJ1-5
v_call: TRBV6-2/TRBV6-3
cdr3_aa: CASSSRTASNQPQHF
cdr3_nt: TGTGCCAGCAGTTCCCGGACAGCTAGCAATCAGCCCCAGCATTTT

d_call: TRBD2
clone_size: -
j_call: TRBJ2-2
v_call: TRBV7-3
cdr3_aa: CASSLYVAGGPNTGELFF
cdr3_nt: TGTGCCAGCAGCTTATACGTAGCGGGAGGGCCGAACACCGGGGAGCTGTTTTTT

d_call: TRBD1
clone_size: -
j_call: TRBJ1-2
v_call: TRBV6-5
cdr3_aa: CASRRTGGYTF
cdr3_nt: TGTGCCAGCAGAAGGACAGGTGGCTACACCTTC

d_call: TRBD1
clone_size: -
j_call: TRBJ2-1
v_call: TRBV6-5
cdr3_aa: CASKTTGGAYNEQFF
cdr3_nt: TGTGCCAGCAAGACGACAGGGGGCGCTTACAATGAGCAGTTCTTC

d_call: TRBD1
clone_size: once
j_call: TRBJ1-2
v_call: TRBV4-2
cdr3_aa: CASSQGTGTNYGYTF
cdr3_nt: TGTGCCAGCAGCCAAGGGACAGGAACTAACTATGGCTACACCTTC

d_call: -
clone_size: few
j_call: TRBJ2-6
v_call: TRBV5-1
cdr3_aa: CASSLEGAGANVLTF
cdr3_nt: TGCGCCAGCAGCTTGGAGGGGGCTGGGGCCAACGTCCTGACTTTC

d_call: TRBD1
clone_size: once
j_call: TRBJ2-1
v_call: TRBV5-1
cdr3_aa: CASSLGQVRNEQFF
cdr3_nt: TGCGCCAGCAGCTTAGGACAGGTGAGGAATGAGCAGTTCTTC

d_call: -
clone_size: once
j_call: TRBJ2-5
v_call: TRBV9
cdr3_aa: CASSGGAGRGETQYF
cdr3_nt: TGTGCCAGCAGCGGTGGAGCGGGAAGGGGGGAGACCCAGTACTTC

d_call: -
clone_size: once
j_call: TRBJ1-5
v_call: TRBV18
cdr3_aa: CASSPAVAGGNQPQHF
cdr3_nt: TGTGCCAGCTCACCCGCCGTAGCTGGCGGCAATCAGCCCCAGCATTTT

d_call: -
clone_size: -
j_call: TRBJ1-5
v_call: TRBV5-8
cdr3_aa: CASSLMFGGDQPQHF
cdr3_nt: TGTGCCAGCAGCTTGATGTTCGGGGGTGATCAGCCCCAGCATTTT

d_call: -
clone_size: -
j_call: TRBJ1-1
v_call: TRBV4-1
cdr3_aa: CASSHEQGWNTEAFF
cdr3_nt: TGCGCCAGCAGCCATGAACAGGGATGGAACACTGAAGCTTTCTTT

d_call: -
clone_size: -
j_call: TRBJ1-6
v_call: TRBV30
cdr3_aa: CAWSLYGTPLHF
cdr3_nt: TGTGCCTGGAGTCTGTACGGTACACCCCTCCACTTT

d_call: TRBD1
clone_size: -
j_call: TRBJ1-5
v_call: TRBV28
cdr3_aa: CASSQGTGSNNQPQHF
cdr3_nt: TGTGCCAGCAGTCAAGGGACAGGGAGTAACAATCAGCCCCAGCATTTT

d_call: TRBD2
clone_size: -
j_call: TRBJ2-1
v_call: TRBV11-1
cdr3_aa: CASNRLARSSDEQFF
cdr3_nt: TGTGCCAGCAACCGACTAGCGAGGTCGTCCGATGAGCAGTTCTTC

d_call: TRBD1
clone_size: -
j_call: TRBJ2-7
v_call: TRBV2
cdr3_aa: CASLRDSNYEQYF
cdr3_nt: TGTGCCAGTCTCCGGGACAGCAACTACGAGCAGTACTTC

d_call: TRBD2
clone_size: -
j_call: TRBJ2-1
v_call: TRBV6-2/TRBV6-3
cdr3_aa: CASSSGTSGKYNEQFF
cdr3_nt: TGTGCCAGCAGCTCCGGGACTAGCGGGAAATACAATGAGCAGTTCTTC

d_call: TRBD1
clone_size: -
j_call: TRBJ1-1
v_call: TRBV27
cdr3_aa: CASRVTGGTEAFF
cdr3_nt: TGTGCCAGCAGGGTCACAGGGGGCACTGAAGCTTTCTTT

d_call: TRBD2
clone_size: -
j_call: TRBJ2-1
v_call: TRBV6-4
cdr3_aa: CASSDEAGEYNEQFF
cdr3_nt: TGTGCCAGCAGTGACGAAGCGGGAGAGTACAATGAGCAGTTCTTC

d_call: -
clone_size: -
j_call: TRBJ1-6
v_call: TRBV6-1
cdr3_aa: CASSELDSYNSPLHF
cdr3_nt: TGTGCCAGCAGTGAACTTGATAGCTATAATTCACCCCTCCACTTT

d_call: TRBD1
clone_size: -
j_call: TRBJ2-3
v_call: TRBV6-4
cdr3_aa: CASSGQGSDTQYF
cdr3_nt: TGTGCCAGCAGTGGACAGGGCTCAGATACGCAGTATTTT

d_call: TRBD2
clone_size: -
j_call: TRBJ2-1
v_call: TRBV5-1
cdr3_aa: CASSWTSGSGYEQFF
cdr3_nt: TGCGCCAGCAGCTGGACTAGCGGGAGTGGGTATGAGCAGTTCTTC

d_call: TRBD2
clone_size: -
j_call: TRBJ2-3
v_call: TRBV28
cdr3_aa: CASSYWTSGPSTDTQYF
cdr3_nt: TGTGCCAGCAGTTACTGGACTAGCGGACCCAGCACAGATACGCAGTATTTT

d_call: TRBD1
clone_size: once
j_call: TRBJ2-7
v_call: TRBV19
cdr3_aa: CASSISGGTHEQYF
cdr3_nt: TGTGCCAGTTCAATATCAGGGGGAACGCACGAGCAGTACTTC

d_call: -
clone_size: -
j_call: TRBJ2-2
v_call: TRBV11-2
cdr3_aa: CASSLVRGPTTELFF
cdr3_nt: TGTGCCAGCAGCTTAGTACGTGGGCCAACAACGGAGCTGTTTTTT

d_call: -
clone_size: -
j_call: TRBJ2-5
v_call: TRBV6-5
cdr3_aa: CASGYREGTQYF
cdr3_nt: TGTGCCAGCGGGTACAGGGAGGGGACCCAGTACTTC

d_call: TRBD1
clone_size: -
j_call: TRBJ1-4
v_call: TRBV12-3/TRBV12-4
cdr3_aa: CASTRTGNGKLFF
cdr3_nt: TGTGCCAGCACCCGGACAGGTAACGGAAAACTGTTTTTT

d_call: TRBD1
clone_size: -
j_call: TRBJ1-5
v_call: TRBV6-5
cdr3_aa: CASSSGQGIYPQHF
cdr3_nt: TGTGCCAGCAGTTCCGGACAGGGTATCTATCCCCAGCATTTT